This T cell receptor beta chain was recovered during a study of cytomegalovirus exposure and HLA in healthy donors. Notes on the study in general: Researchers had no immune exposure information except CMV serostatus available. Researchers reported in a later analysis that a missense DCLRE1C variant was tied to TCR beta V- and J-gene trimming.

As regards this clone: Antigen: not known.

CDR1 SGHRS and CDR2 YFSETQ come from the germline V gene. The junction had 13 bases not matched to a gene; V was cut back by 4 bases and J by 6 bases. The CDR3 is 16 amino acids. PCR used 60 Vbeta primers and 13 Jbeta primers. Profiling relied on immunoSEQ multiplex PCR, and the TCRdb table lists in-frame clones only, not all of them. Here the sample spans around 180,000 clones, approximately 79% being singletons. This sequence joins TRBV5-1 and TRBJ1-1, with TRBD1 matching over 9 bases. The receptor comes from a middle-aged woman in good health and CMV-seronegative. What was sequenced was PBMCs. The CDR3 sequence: CASSVGTGGKSSEAFF. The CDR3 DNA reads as TGCGCCAGCAGCGTAGGTACAGGGGGCAAGAGCTCTGAAGCTTTCTTT.